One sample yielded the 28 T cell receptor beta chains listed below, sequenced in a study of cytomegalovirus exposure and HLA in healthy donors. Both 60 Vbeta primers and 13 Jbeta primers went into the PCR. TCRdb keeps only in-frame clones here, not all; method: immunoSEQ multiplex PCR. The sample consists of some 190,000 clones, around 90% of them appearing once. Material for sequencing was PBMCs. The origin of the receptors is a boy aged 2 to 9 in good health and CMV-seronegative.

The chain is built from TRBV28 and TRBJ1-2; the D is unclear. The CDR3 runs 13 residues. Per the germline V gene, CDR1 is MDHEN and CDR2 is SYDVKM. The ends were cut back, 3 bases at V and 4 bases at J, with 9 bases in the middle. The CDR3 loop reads CASSLLGSYGYTF. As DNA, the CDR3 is TGTGCCAGCAGTTTGCTCGGGTCCTATGGCTACACCTTC.

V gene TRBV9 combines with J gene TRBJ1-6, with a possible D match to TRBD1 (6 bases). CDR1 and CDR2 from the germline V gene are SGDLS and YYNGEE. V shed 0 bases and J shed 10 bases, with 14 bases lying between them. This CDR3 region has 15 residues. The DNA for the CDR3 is TGTGCCAGCAGCGTAGGGTCGGCAGGGGTCTCACCCCTCCACTTT. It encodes CASSVGSAGVSPLHF.

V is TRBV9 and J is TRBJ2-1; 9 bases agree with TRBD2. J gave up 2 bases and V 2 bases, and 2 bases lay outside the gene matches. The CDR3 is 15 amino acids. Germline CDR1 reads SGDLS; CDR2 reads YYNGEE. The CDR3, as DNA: TGTGCCAGCAGCGTTAGCGGGAGCACCTACAATGAGCAGTTCTTC. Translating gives CASSVSGSTYNEQFF. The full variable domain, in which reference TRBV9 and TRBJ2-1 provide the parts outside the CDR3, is DSGVTQTPKHLITATGQRVTLRCSPRSGDLSVYWYQQSLDQGLQFLIQYYNGEERAKGNILERFSAQQFPDLHSELNLSSLELGDSALYFCASSVSGSTYNEQFFGPGTRLTVL.

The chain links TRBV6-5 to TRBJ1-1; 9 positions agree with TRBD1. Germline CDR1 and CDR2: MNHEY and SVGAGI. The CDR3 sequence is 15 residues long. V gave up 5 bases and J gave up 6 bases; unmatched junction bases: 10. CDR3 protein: CASSLTGGAGAEAFF. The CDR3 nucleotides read TGTGCCAGCAGTCTAACAGGGGGCGCTGGGGCTGAAGCTTTCTTT.

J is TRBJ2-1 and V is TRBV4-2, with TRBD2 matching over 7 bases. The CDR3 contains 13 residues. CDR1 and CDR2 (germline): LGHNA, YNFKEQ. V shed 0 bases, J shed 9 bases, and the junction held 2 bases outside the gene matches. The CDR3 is CASSQDRGSEQFF. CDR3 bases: TGTGCCAGCAGCCAAGATCGCGGGAGTGAGCAGTTCTTC.

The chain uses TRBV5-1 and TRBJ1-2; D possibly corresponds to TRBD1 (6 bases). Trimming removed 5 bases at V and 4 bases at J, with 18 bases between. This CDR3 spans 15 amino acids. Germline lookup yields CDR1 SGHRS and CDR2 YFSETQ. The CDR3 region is CASRVGQQGGYGYTF. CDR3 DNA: TGCGCCAGCAGGGTGGGACAACAGGGCGGCTATGGCTACACCTTC.

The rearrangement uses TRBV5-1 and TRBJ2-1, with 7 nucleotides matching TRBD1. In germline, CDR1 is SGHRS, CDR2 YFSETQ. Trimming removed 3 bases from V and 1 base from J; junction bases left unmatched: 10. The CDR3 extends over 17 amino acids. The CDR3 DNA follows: TGCGCCAGCAGCTGGCCCCGGACAGGTGGTTCCTACAATGAGCAGTTCTTC. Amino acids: CASSWPRTGGSYNEQFF.

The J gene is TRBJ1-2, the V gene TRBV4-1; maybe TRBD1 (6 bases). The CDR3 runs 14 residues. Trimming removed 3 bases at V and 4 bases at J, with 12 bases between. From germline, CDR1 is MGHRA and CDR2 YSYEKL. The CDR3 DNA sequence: TGCGCCAGCAGCCATCTCCAGGGGAGCTATGGCTACACCTTC. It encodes CASSHLQGSYGYTF.

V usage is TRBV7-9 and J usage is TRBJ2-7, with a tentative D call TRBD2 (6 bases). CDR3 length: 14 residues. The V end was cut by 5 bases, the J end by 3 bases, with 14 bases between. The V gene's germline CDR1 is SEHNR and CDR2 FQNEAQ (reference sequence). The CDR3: CASSTRGVRYEQYF. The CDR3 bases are TGTGCCAGCAGCACGCGCGGGGTTCGCTACGAGCAGTACTTC.

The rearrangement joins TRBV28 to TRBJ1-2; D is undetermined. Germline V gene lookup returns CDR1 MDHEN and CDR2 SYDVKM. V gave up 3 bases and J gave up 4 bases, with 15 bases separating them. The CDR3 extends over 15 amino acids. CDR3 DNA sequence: TGTGCCAGCAGTTTGCCGAGGGCAGCAACCTATGGCTACACCTTC. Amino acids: CASSLPRAATYGYTF.

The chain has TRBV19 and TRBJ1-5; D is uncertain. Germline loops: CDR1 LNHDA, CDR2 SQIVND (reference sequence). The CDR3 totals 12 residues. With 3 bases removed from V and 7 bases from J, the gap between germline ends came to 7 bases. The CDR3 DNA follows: TGTGCCAGTAGTATGACTGAACAGCCCCAGCATTTT. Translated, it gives CASSMTEQPQHF.

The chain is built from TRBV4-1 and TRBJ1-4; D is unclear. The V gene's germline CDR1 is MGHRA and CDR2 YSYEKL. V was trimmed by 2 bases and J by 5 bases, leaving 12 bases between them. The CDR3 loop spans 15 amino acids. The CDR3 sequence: CASSQPTENNEKLFF. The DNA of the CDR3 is TGCGCCAGCAGCCAACCCACAGAGAACAATGAAAAACTGTTTTTT.

This chain's CDR3 is CASSMGGGGGTDTQYF. The CDR3 DNA sequence: TGTGCCAGTAGTATGGGAGGGGGGGGCGGCACAGATACGCAGTATTTT. The rearrangement joins TRBV19 to TRBJ2-3; TRBD2 is a possible D gene (7 bases). This CDR3 is built from 16 residues. V lost 3 bases and J lost 1, with 14 bases in between. CDR1 is LNHDA, CDR2 SQIVND, per germline (reference sequence).

The CDR3 DNA reads TGTGCCAGCAGCCCACCCGGGACAGTCGATACGCAGTATTTT. Residues: CASSPPGTVDTQYF. The rearrangement links TRBV7-8 to TRBJ2-3, with 7 bases identical to TRBD1. The CDR3 has 14 amino acids. The V segment lost 5 bases and the J segment 6 bases; nucleotides outside the gene matches: 8. Germline V lookup: CDR1 SGHVS, CDR2 FQNEAQ.

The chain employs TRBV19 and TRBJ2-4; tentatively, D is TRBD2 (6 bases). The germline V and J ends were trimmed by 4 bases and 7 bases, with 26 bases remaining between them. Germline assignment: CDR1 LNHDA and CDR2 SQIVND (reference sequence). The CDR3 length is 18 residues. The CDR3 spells CASSSLGPNGTPQNIQYF. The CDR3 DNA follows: TGTGCCAGTAGTAGCCTGGGACCAAACGGGACTCCCCAGAACATTCAGTACTTC.

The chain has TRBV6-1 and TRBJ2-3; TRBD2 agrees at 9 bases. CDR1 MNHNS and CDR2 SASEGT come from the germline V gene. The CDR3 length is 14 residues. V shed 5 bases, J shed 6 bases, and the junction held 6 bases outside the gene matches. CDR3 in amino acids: CASSPAGGPDTQYF. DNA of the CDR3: TGTGCCAGCAGTCCGGCGGGAGGGCCGGATACGCAGTATTTT.

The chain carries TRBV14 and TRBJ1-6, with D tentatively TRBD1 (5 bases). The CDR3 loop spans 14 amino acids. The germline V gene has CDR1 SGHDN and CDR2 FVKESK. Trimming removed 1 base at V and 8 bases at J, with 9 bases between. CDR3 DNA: TGTGCCAGCAGCCAAGCAGGGTTCGATTCACCCCTCCACTTT. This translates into CASSQAGFDSPLHF. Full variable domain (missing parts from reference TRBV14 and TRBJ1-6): EAGVTQFPSHSVIEKGQTVTLRCDPISGHDNLYWYRRVMGKEIKFLLHFVKESKQDESGMPNNRFLAERTGGTYSTLKVQPAELEDSGVYFCASSQAGFDSPLHFGNGTRLTVT.

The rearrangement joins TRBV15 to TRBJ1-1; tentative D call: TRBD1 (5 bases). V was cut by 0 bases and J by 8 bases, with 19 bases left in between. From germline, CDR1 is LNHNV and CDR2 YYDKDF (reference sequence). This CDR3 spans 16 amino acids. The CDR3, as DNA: TGTGCCACCAGCAGAGATAGGGATGGGGCGCCGCCCGAAGCTTTCTTT. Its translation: CATSRDRDGAPPEAFF.

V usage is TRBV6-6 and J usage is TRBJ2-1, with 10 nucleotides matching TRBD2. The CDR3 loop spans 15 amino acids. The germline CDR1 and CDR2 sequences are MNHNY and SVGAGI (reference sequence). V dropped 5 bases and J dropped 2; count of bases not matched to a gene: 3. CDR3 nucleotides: TGTGCCAGCAGTCAAACTAGCGGGGCCTACAATGAGCAGTTCTTC. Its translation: CASSQTSGAYNEQFF.

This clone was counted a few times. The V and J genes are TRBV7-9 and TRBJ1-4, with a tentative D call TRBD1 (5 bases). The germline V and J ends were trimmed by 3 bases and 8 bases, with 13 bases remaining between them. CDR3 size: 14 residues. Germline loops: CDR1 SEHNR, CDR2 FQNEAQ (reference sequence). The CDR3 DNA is TGTGCCAGCAGCTTCCTGGGACTAGGGGAAAAACTGTTTTTT. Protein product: CASSFLGLGEKLFF.

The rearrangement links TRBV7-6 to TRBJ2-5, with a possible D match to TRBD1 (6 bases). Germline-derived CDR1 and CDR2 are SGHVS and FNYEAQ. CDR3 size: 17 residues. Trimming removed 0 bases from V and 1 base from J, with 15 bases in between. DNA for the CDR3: TGTGCCAGCAGCTTAGCGCCCCTTGGACAGCTCCAAGAGACCCAGTACTTC. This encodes CASSLAPLGQLQETQYF.

The CDR3 loop reads CAISEPRMGSFNEQFF. The DNA for the CDR3 is TGTGCCATCAGTGAGCCCCGAATGGGCAGTTTCAATGAGCAGTTCTTC. This sequence joins TRBV10-3 and TRBJ2-1; D unclear. Germline loops: CDR1 ENHRY, CDR2 SYGVKD. With 2 bases removed from V and 6 bases from J, the gap between germline ends came to 17 bases. This CDR3 is built from 16 residues.

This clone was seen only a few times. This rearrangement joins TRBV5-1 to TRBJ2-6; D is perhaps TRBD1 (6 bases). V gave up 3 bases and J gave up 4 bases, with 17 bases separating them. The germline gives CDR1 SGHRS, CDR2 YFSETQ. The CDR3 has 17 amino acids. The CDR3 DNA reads TGCGCCAGCAGCTCGGGACAAGTTGTCGCCGGGGCCAACGTCCTGACTTTC. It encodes CASSSGQVVAGANVLTF.

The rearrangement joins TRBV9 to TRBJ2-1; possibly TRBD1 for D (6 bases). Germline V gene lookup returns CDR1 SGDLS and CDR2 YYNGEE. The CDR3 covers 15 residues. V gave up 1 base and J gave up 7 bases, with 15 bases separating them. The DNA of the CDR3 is TGTGCCAGCAGCGTAATGGGGGCGACGGGGAATGAGCAGTTCTTC. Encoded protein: CASSVMGATGNEQFF.

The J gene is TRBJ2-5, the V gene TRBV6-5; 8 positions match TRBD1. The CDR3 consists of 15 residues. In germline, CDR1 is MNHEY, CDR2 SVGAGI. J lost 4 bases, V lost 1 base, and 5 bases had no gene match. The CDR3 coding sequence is TGTGCCAGCAGTTACTTCAGGGGGCCTGGAGAGACCCAGTACTTC. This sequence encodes CASSYFRGPGETQYF.

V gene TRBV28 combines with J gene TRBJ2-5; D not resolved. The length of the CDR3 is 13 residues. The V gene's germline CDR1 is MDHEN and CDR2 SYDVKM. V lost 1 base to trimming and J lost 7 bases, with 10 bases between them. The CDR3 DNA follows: TGTGCCAGCAGTTTATTGAGTGCGAGGACCCAGTACTTC. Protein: CASSLLSARTQYF.

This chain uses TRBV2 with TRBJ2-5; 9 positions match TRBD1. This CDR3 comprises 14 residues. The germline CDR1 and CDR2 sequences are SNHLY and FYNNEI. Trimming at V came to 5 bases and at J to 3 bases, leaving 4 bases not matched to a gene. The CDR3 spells CASSLDRGKETQYF. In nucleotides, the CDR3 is TGTGCCAGCAGTTTGGACAGGGGTAAAGAGACCCAGTACTTC.

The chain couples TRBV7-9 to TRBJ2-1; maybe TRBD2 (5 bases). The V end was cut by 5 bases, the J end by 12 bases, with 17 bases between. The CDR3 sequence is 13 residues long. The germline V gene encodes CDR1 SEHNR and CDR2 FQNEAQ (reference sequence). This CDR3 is CASSGGPPLGQFF. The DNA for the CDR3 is TGTGCCAGCAGCGGCGGGCCTCCATTGGGGCAGTTCTTC.